The clone carrying this TCR beta chain was seen a single time. Splitting the CD4+ cells yielded a CD45RA+ naive subset and a CD45RA-negative memory subset. For every subset, genomic DNA was evenly distributed across several immunoSEQ plates. Sequencing used immunoSEQ multiplex PCR; TCRdb keeps in-frame clones, though not all of them. Altogether some 660,000 clones are present, about three quarters being singletons, with the ten largest covering 1.5% to 2%. The source of the sample is a study of shared clonotypes between healthy human individuals. The V end lost 6 bases, the J end lost 2 bases, and 13 bases lay between the germline ends. The CDR3 contains 14 residues. The germline gives CDR1 SQVTM, CDR2 ANQGSEA.

The chain carries TRBV29-1 and TRBJ1-4; D is possibly TRBD1 (6 bases). This clonotype originated in a woman in her twenties or thirties in good health. Specimen: memory CD4+ T cells sorted from blood. Subset reported: CD45RA-negative fraction. In nucleotides, the CDR3 is TGCAGCGTAATAACAGGGAGGACTAATGAAAAACTGTTTTTT. As protein: CSVITGRTNEKLFF.